This is a list of T cell receptor beta chains from one sample in a study of T cells after yellow fever vaccination. MiXCR, applied by TCRdb to the 5' RACE reads, yields one record per CDR3 protein. The top ten hold more than 13% of the sample, which has just under 600,000 distinct CDR3 sequences, approximately 13% seen once. The sample was PBMCs, taken on the day of the yellow fever booster vaccination. The receptors were sampled from a man younger than 45 who received the YFV17D yellow fever vaccine. Each CDR3 is given with its conserved first and last residue. Fields, in order: V gene, clone size, D gene, J gene, CDR3 DNA, CDR3 protein. A D gene is named only where the DNA matches it firmly. Size is omitted from some rows. Given values are once, few, many or a class for expanded clones.

v_call: TRBV9; clone_size: NA; d_call: NA; j_call: TRBJ2-3; cdr3_nt: TGTGCCAGCACCACAGGGAGGACAGTGGTTACAGATACGCAGTATTTT; cdr3_aa: CASTTGRTVVTDTQYF
v_call: TRBV5-5; clone_size: NA; d_call: NA; j_call: TRBJ1-1; cdr3_nt: TGTGCCAGCAACCTAGCTTGGGGATCTCATGAGCAGTTCTTT; cdr3_aa: CASNLAWGSHEQFF
v_call: TRBV7-9; clone_size: NA; d_call: NA; j_call: TRBJ2-5; cdr3_nt: TGTGCCAGCAGCTTCCTTAGAGCGGAGCACCAAGAGACCCAGTACTTC; cdr3_aa: CASSFLRAEHQETQYF
v_call: TRBV18; clone_size: few; d_call: TRBD2; j_call: TRBJ2-1; cdr3_nt: TGTGCCAGCTCCAGAGCGGGAACAGACAATGAGCAGTTCTTC; cdr3_aa: CASSRAGTDNEQFF
v_call: TRBV12-3/TRBV12-4; clone_size: NA; d_call: TRBD1; j_call: TRBJ2-1; cdr3_nt: TGTGCCAGCAGTATTGGGACAGGGTCCAATGAGCAGTTCTTC; cdr3_aa: CASSIGTGSNEQFF
v_call: TRBV20-1; clone_size: few; d_call: TRBD2; j_call: TRBJ2-1; cdr3_nt: TGCAGTGCTATCGAGACTAGCGTCCAAGGCAATGAGCAGTTCTTC; cdr3_aa: CSAIETSVQGNEQFF
v_call: TRBV15; clone_size: few; d_call: NA; j_call: TRBJ2-2; cdr3_nt: TGTGCCACCAGCAGAGTGCCCTTTATTCGGAACACGAACACCGGGGAGCTGTTTTTT; cdr3_aa: CATSRVPFIRNTNTGELFF
v_call: TRBV5-1; clone_size: NA; d_call: TRBD2; j_call: TRBJ2-7; cdr3_nt: TGCGCCAGCAGCTCCGGGACTAGCGGTCTTACCTACGAGCAGTACTTC; cdr3_aa: CASSSGTSGLTYEQYF
v_call: TRBV5-1; clone_size: few; d_call: NA; j_call: TRBJ1-1; cdr3_nt: TGCGCCAGCAGCTCATGGGGGAACACTGAAGCTTTCTTT; cdr3_aa: CASSSWGNTEAFF
v_call: TRBV7-9; clone_size: NA; d_call: NA; j_call: TRBJ1-3; cdr3_nt: TGTGCCAGCAGCATCCGGGACAACTCTGGAAACACCATATATTTT; cdr3_aa: CASSIRDNSGNTIYF
v_call: TRBV30; clone_size: few; d_call: TRBD1; j_call: TRBJ2-2; cdr3_nt: TGTGCCTGGATGGACAGGGGGGGTAGCGTGGAGCTGTTTTTT; cdr3_aa: CAWMDRGGSVELFF
v_call: TRBV11-2; clone_size: few; d_call: NA; j_call: TRBJ2-7; cdr3_nt: TGTGCCAGCAGCCCGTACCGCGGGGACGAGCAGTACTTC; cdr3_aa: CASSPYRGDEQYF
v_call: TRBV7-2; clone_size: many; d_call: TRBD2; j_call: TRBJ2-7; cdr3_nt: TGTGCCAGCAGCCCTAATAGCGGGAGTATCCACGAGCAGTACTTC; cdr3_aa: CASSPNSGSIHEQYF
v_call: TRBV20-1; clone_size: NA; d_call: NA; j_call: TRBJ2-7; cdr3_nt: TGCAGTGCTAGAGAGGAAAAGGCCTACGAGCAGTACTTC; cdr3_aa: CSAREEKAYEQYF
v_call: TRBV20-1; clone_size: NA; d_call: TRBD2; j_call: TRBJ2-3; cdr3_nt: TGCAGTGCTACCCCTAGCGGACGCACAGATACGCAGTATTTT; cdr3_aa: CSATPSGRTDTQYF
v_call: TRBV28; clone_size: NA; d_call: NA; j_call: TRBJ2-7; cdr3_nt: TGTGCCAGCAGTTCCGCCGGGCAACCCCTGCTAGACGAGCAGTACTTC; cdr3_aa: CASSSAGQPLLDEQYF